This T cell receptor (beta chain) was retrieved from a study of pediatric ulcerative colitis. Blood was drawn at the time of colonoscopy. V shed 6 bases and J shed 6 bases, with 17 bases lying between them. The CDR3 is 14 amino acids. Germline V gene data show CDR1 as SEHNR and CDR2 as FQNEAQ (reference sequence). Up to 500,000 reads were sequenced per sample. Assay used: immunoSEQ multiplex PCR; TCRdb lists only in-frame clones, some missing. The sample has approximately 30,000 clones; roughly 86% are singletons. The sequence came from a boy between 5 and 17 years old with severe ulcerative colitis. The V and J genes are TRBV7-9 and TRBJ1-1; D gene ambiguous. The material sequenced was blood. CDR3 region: CASSSRGIVAEAFF. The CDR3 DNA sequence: TGTGCCAGCAGTAGCCGCGGGATTGTTGCTGAAGCTTTCTTT.